The 10 T cell receptor beta chains given below trace back to one sample, sequenced in a study of blood T cell dynamics during melanoma immunotherapy. The repertoire was sequenced with immunoSEQ multiplex PCR; TCRdb's copy has only in-frame clones and lacks some. In the table there are 1,500 to 2,000 clones, 65% to 85% of which are singletons. The time point is: pre-treatment baseline. The sample consisted of blood, taken from a patient treated with checkpoint blockade. These receptors were collected from a human donor with melanoma.

The chain is built from TRBV7-9 and TRBJ1-2; no definite D call. The V gene's germline CDR1 is SEHNR and CDR2 FQNEAQ (reference sequence). V was pared by 4 bases and J by 7 bases, with 13 bases between. The CDR3 has 13 amino acids. CDR3 nucleotides: TGTGCCAGCAGCTCCATAGACGGGTTTGGCTACACCTTC. Translation: CASSSIDGFGYTF.

The rearrangement links TRBV4-1 to TRBJ1-3; 7 nucleotides agree with TRBD1. V lost 4 bases, J lost 7 bases, and 10 bases stayed unmatched. Germline-derived CDR1 and CDR2 are MGHRA and YSYEKL. The CDR3 is 15 amino acids. CDR3 region: CASSPLPGQHNTIYF. The CDR3 DNA reads as TGCGCCAGCAGCCCCTTGCCGGGACAGCACAACACCATATATTTT.

V gene TRBV5-4 combines with J gene TRBJ2-7; 8 bases agree with TRBD1. Germline trimming cut 0 bases from V and 0 bases from J; bases unmatched to any gene: 2. The CDR3 spans 15 residues. Looked up from germline, CDR1 is SGHNT and CDR2 is YYREEE (reference sequence). CDR3 region: CASSLGQGISYEQYF. CDR3 coding DNA: TGTGCCAGCAGCTTGGGACAGGGGATCTCCTACGAGCAGTACTTC.

The chain combines TRBV4-1 with TRBJ2-6; TRBD1 matches at 11 bases. V gave up 0 bases and J gave up 2 bases; unmatched junction bases: 3. CDR1 and CDR2 (germline): MGHRA, YSYEKL. CDR3 size: 18 residues. CDR3 amino acids: CASSQDGQGAAGANVLTF. The DNA of the CDR3 is TGCGCCAGCAGCCAAGATGGACAGGGGGCCGCTGGGGCCAACGTCCTGACTTTC.

The chain carries TRBV9 and TRBJ2-5; 9 nucleotides agree with TRBD2. The CDR3 has 15 amino acids. The germline V gene encodes CDR1 SGDLS and CDR2 YYNGEE. With 0 bases clipped from V and 1 base from J, the junction kept 1 base outside the gene matches. The DNA of the CDR3 is TGTGCCAGCAGCGTAGAGCGGGGGGTCCAAGAGACCCAGTACTTC. Encoded protein: CASSVERGVQETQYF. The full variable domain, in which reference TRBV9 and TRBJ2-5 provide the parts outside the CDR3, is DSGVTQTPKHLITATGQRVTLRCSPRSGDLSVYWYQQSLDQGLQFLIQYYNGEERAKGNILERFSAQQFPDLHSELNLSSLELGDSALYFCASSVERGVQETQYFGPGTRLLVL.

V usage is TRBV4-3 and J usage is TRBJ2-1; D is unresolved. V lost 0 bases to trimming and J lost 3 bases, with 9 bases between them. The CDR3 is made up of 15 amino acids. Germline CDR1 reads LGHNA; CDR2 reads YSLEER. The CDR3 reads CASSQDAAGYNEQFF. As DNA, the CDR3 is TGCGCCAGCAGCCAAGATGCGGCAGGCTACAATGAGCAGTTCTTC.

The rearrangement uses TRBV9 and TRBJ2-7; TRBD1 or TRBD2 may be the D gene (6 bases each). Germline V gives CDR1 SGDLS, CDR2 YYNGEE. The CDR3 totals 15 residues. Trimming took off 4 bases at V and 4 bases at J, with 18 bases between the two ends. CDR3 loop: CASSLRGGTEYEQYF. Here the CDR3 DNA reads TGTGCCAGCAGCTTGAGAGGGGGGACGGAGTACGAGCAGTACTTC.

The chain links TRBV7-2 to TRBJ2-3; 8 bases are a match to TRBD2. Germline V CDR1 and CDR2: SGHTA, FQGNSA. The CDR3 extends over 17 amino acids. The V segment lost 0 bases and the J segment 5 bases; nucleotides outside the gene matches: 10. CDR3 protein: CASSLALGSGVGDTQYF. CDR3 in DNA: TGTGCCAGCAGCTTAGCGCTTGGTAGCGGGGTGGGAGATACGCAGTATTTT.

This chain joins TRBV6-1 and TRBJ2-7; TRBD2 is a possible D gene (6 bases). Trimming cost V 6 bases and J 7 bases, with 16 bases left between them. The CDR3 is 13 residues long. The germline V gene encodes CDR1 MNHNS and CDR2 SASEGT. In nucleotides, the CDR3 is TGTGCCAGCAGCCCGGGACTTCTCGGGGAGCAGTACTTC. Its protein product is CASSPGLLGEQYF.

This chain uses TRBV9 with TRBJ1-4, with TRBD1 matching 7 bases. This CDR3 contains 14 residues. CDR1 SGDLS and CDR2 YYNGEE come from the germline V gene. Trimming at V came to 2 bases and at J to 7 bases, leaving 5 bases not matched to a gene. CDR3 sequence reads: CASSVQGESEKLFF. The CDR3 region has the DNA TGTGCCAGCAGCGTTCAGGGGGAGAGTGAAAAACTGTTTTTT.